The entry below describes one T cell receptor (beta chain). Its antigen is not known. Just one base apart from a much larger clone, this may be a read error. These data are taken from a study of blood T cells in healthy people across ages. Study summary: With template switching, about one barcoded beta molecule was captured per two T cells. General study findings and limits: Expanded clonotype shifts may have been confounded, as the donors had an unknown CMV status. Per million T cells, the diversity of TCR beta decreased roughly linearly as age advanced.

Germline CDR1 and CDR2: MGHRA and YSYEKL. V lost 2 bases, J lost 2 bases, and 20 bases lay in between. This CDR3 has 18 residues. Using a J-beta primer mix together with a sample-barcoded 5' primer, a second PCR was run for 7 to 11 cycles. Using its own MiXCR run on the 5' RACE reads, TCRdb lists one record per CDR3 protein. The repertoire includes around 1.5 million distinct CDR3 sequences, approximately 32% of them detected once, and about 10% sits in the top ten. The genes are TRBV4-1 and TRBJ2-3, with TRBD2 as a possible D gene (7 bases). The source is a woman in her twenties or thirties in good health. The sample was blood. CDR3 nucleotide sequence: TGCGCCAGCAGCCAATCAAGAACTAACGGGGGGCCCACAGATACGCAGTATTTT. Encoded protein: CASSQSRTNGGPTDTQYF.